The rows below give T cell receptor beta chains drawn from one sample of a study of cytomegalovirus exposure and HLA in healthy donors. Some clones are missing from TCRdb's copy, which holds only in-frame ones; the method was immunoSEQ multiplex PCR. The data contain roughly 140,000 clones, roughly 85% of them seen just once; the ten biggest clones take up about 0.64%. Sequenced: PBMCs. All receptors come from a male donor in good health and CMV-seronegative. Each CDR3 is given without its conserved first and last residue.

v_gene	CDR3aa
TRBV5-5	ASRWASGNTIY
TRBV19	ASSKTSGGSASTDTQY
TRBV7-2	ASSFLGGVTDTQY
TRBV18	ASSPRQDNEQF
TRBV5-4	ASTPAGVNTEAF
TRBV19	ASSILGEQYEQY
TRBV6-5	ASRAGSLDYGYT
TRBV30	AWEPGQGSYEQY
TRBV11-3	ASSSRRRQGADYGYT
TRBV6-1	ASSDGGQEASYEQY
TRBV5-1	ASSPGQGLYEQY
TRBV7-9	ASSPSGSTNEQF
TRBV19	ASSVQGPLLNSPLH
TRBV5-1	ASSLRNSPGELF
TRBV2	ASSDLVGGVRDTQY
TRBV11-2	ASSLKGESNEKLF
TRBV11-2	ASSHGPGSYEQY
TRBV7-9	ASSSHKSGETNTGELF
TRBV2	ASSFTGQETQY
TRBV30	AWSVRGLGTDTQY
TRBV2	ASRETGVGEKLF
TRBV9	ASSVGPRYNEQF
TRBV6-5	ASSYSQTGAGDEQY
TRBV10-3	AISTNTEAF